This T cell receptor beta chain was profiled in a study of graft-versus-host responses after intestinal transplantation. Study overall: Transplantation in recipients was multivisceral, liver-intestinal, or isolated intestinal. Study findings and constraints: GvH clone levels peaked in circulation, and this peak was associated with early post-transplant HvG declines. Allografts from individuals with graft-donor T cell macrochimerism displayed high graft-versus-host to host-versus-graft clonal ratios. GvH clones detected in recipient marrow included some appearing first in ileum or blood.

As concerns this clone: Its antigen is not known.

The CDR3 consists of 11 residues. Method: immunoSEQ multiplex PCR; TCRdb's copy keeps in-frame clones and lacks some. The sample records roughly 40,000 clones, just under 90% being singletons. This receptor was taken from a human patient who received an intestinal transplant, so some T cells may come from the graft donor. The rearrangement joins TRBV21-1 to TRBJ1-2. TRBV21-1 is flagged as a pseudogene. The sample consisted of PBMCs, taken about 270 days after transplant. The CDR3, as DNA: TGTGCCAGCAGCTGGGACTATGGCTACACCTTC. Translation: CASSWDYGYTF.